Only a few counts were recorded for the clone carrying this T cell receptor (beta chain). Its antigen is not known. The data stem from a study of response to subunit inactivated influenza vaccine. Study-wide findings and caveats: That few new T cells are recruited by each seasonal influenza vaccination was the authors' suggestion.

The V end lost 0 bases, the J end lost 3 bases, and 9 bases lay between the germline ends. The length of the CDR3 is 14 residues. Germline values: CDR1 SGHVS, CDR2 FQNEAQ. TCRdb analysed the RT-PCR reads with MiXCR anew, one entry per CDR3 protein. Of over 400,000 distinct CDR3 sequences detected, 10% to 15% appear once; the ten largest clones hold around 13%. The sequences come from PBMCs from blood, collected about 6 weeks after vaccination. The receptor comes from a man aged 50 to 59 who received an inactivated influenza vaccine. The rearrangement links TRBV7-8 to TRBJ2-7; possibly TRBD1 for D (6 bases). CDR3 in DNA: TGTGCCAGCAGCTTAGCCGGACAGAACTACGAGCAGTACTTC. Its translation: CASSLAGQNYEQYF.